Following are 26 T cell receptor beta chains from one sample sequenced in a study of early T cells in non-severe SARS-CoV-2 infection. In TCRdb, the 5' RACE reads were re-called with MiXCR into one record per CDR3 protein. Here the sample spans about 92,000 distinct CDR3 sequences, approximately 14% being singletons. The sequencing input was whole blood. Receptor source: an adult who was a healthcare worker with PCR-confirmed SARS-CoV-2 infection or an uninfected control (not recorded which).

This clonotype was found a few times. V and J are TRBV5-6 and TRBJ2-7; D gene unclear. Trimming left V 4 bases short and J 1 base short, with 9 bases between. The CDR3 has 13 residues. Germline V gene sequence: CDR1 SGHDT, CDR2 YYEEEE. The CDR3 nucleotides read TGTGCCAGCAGCCCCGACGGTTCCTACGAGCAGTACTTC. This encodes CASSPDGSYEQYF.

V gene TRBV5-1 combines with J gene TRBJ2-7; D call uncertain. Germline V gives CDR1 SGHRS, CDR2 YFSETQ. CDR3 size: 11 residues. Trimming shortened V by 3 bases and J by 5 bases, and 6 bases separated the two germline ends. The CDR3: CASSSMDEQYF. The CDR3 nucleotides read TGCGCCAGCAGCTCGATGGACGAGCAGTACTTC.

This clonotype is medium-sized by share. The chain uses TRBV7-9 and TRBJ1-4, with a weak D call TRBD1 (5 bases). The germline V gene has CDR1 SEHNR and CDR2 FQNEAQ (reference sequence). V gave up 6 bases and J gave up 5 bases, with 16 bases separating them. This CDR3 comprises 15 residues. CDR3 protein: CASSFGTEINEKLFF. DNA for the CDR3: TGTGCCAGCAGTTTCGGGACGGAGATCAATGAAAAACTGTTTTTT.

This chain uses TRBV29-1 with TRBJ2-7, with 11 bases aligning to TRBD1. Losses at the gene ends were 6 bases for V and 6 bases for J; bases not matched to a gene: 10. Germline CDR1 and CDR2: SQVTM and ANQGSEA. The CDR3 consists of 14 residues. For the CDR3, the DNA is TGCAGCGTACGCCCGGGACAGGGGGGATCCGAGCAGTACTTC. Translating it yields CSVRPGQGGSEQYF.

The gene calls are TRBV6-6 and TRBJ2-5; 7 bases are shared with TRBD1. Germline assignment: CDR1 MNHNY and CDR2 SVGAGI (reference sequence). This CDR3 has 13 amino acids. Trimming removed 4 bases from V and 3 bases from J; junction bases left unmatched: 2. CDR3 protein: CASSSGTEETQYF. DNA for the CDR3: TGTGCCAGCAGTTCCGGGACAGAAGAGACCCAGTACTTC.

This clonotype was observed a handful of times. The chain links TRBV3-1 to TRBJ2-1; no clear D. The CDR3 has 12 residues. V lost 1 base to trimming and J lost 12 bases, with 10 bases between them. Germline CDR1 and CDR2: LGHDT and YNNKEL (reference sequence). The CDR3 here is CASSQAKARQFF. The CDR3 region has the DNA TGTGCCAGCAGCCAAGCTAAGGCCCGGCAGTTCTTC.

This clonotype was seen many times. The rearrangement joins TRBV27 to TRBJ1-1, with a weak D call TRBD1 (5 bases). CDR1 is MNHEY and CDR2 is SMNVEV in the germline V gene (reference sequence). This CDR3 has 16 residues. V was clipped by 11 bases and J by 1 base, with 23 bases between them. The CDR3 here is CAAFSRAPRENTEAFF. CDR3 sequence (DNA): TGTGCCGCCTTTAGCAGGGCTCCACGAGAGAACACTGAAGCTTTCTTT.

DNA for the CDR3: TGTGCCAGCTCACCTCCGGGACTAGCGGGAGTACGCGACAATGAGCAGTTCTTC. Translating gives CASSPPGLAGVRDNEQFF. This chain uses TRBV18 with TRBJ2-1, with TRBD2 identical over 14 bases. V trimming: 3 bases; J trimming: 5 bases; junction bases outside the gene matches: 9. CDR1 is KGHSH and CDR2 is LQKENI in the germline V gene. The CDR3 is 18 residues long.

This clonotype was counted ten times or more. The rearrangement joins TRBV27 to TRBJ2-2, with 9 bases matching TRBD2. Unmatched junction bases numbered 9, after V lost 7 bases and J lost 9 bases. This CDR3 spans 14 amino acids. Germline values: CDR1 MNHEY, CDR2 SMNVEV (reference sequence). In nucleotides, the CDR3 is TGTGCCAGCAAATTAGCGGGAGACGAGCGGGAGCTGTTTTTT. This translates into CASKLAGDERELFF.

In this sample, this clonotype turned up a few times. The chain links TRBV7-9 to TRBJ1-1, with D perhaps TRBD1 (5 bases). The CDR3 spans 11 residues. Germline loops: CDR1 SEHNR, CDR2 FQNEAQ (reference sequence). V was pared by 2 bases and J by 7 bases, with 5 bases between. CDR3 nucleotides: TGTGCCAGCAGCTTAACAGGTGAAGCTTTCTTT. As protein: CASSLTGEAFF.

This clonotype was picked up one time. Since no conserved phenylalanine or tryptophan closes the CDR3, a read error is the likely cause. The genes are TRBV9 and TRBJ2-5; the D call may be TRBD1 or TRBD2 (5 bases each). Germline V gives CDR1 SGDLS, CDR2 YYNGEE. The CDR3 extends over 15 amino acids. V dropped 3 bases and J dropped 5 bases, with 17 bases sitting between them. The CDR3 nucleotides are TGTGCCAGCAGCGCAAGGACATTACCGGGGGAGACCCAGTACTCC. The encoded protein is CASSARTLPGETQYS.

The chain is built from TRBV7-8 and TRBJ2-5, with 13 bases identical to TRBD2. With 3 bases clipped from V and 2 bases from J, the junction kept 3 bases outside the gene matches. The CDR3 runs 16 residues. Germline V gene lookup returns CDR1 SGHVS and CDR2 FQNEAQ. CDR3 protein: CASSLGLAGLQETQYF. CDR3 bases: TGTGCCAGCAGCTTGGGACTAGCGGGGTTACAAGAGACCCAGTACTTC.

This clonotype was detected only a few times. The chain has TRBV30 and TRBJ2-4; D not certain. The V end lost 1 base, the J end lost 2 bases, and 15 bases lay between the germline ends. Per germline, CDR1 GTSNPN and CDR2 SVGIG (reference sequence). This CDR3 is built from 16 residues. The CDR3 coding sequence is TGTGCCTGGAGTGAGTCCGGAGCTGAGTCCAAAAACATTCAGTACTTC. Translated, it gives CAWSESGAESKNIQYF.

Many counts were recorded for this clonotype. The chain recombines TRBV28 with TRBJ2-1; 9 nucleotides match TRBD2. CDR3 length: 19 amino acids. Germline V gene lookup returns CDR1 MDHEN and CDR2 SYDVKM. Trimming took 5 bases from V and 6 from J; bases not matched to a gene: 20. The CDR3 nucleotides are TGTGCCAGCAGTACAGGTTGGATGAGCGGGGCTAGCGGGGCCAATGAGCAGTTCTTC. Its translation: CASSTGWMSGASGANEQFF.

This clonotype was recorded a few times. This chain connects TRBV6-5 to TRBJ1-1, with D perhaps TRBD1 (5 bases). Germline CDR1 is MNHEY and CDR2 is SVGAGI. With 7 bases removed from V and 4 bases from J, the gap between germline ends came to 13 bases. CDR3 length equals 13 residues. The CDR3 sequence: CASTGGSGTEAFF. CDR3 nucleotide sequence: TGTGCCAGCACGGGGGGGTCGGGCACTGAAGCTTTCTTT.

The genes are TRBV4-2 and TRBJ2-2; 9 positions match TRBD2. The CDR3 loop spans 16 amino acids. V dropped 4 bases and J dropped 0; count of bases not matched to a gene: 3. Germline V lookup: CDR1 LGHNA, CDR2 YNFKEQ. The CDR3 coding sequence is TGTGCCAGCAGCCCCTCTAGCGGGGCGAACACCGGGGAGCTGTTTTTT. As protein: CASSPSSGANTGELFF.

The CDR3 reads CASSSGTGGSYGYTF. The DNA of the CDR3 is TGTGCCAGCAGCTCGGGGACAGGGGGCTCCTATGGCTACACCTTC. The genes are TRBV6-2 or TRBV6-3 and TRBJ1-2; 12 nucleotides line up with TRBD1. The trim removed 6 bases at V and 4 bases at J, leaving 6 bases unmatched. From germline, CDR1 is MNHEY and CDR2 SVGEGT. The CDR3 spans 15 residues.

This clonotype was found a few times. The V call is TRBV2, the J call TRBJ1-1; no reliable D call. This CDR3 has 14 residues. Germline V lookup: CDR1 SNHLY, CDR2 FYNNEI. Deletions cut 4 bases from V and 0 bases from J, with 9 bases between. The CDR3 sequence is CASSGSLVNTEAFF. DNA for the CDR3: TGTGCCAGCAGTGGTAGTCTGGTGAACACTGAAGCTTTCTTT.

The CDR3 bases are TGTGCCAGCAGCAAAACCCAGGGGACATATGAGCAGTTCTTC. Protein: CASSKTQGTYEQFF. The chain is built from TRBV9 and TRBJ2-1; D may be TRBD1 (6 bases). Trimming took 4 bases from V and 8 from J, leaving 16 bases between them. CDR3 size: 14 residues. CDR1 SGDLS and CDR2 YYNGEE come from the germline V gene. The entire variable domain, with the rest obtained from reference TRBV9 and TRBJ2-1, is as follows: DSGVTQTPKHLITATGQRVTLRCSPRSGDLSVYWYQQSLDQGLQFLIQYYNGEERAKGNILERFSAQQFPDLHSELNLSSLELGDSALYFCASSKTQGTYEQFFGPGTRLTVL.

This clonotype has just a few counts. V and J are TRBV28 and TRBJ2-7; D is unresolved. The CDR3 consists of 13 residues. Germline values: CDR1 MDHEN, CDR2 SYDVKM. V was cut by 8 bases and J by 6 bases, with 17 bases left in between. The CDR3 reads CASDRDLGREQYF. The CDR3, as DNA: TGTGCCAGCGACCGAGACCTAGGGCGCGAGCAGTACTTC.

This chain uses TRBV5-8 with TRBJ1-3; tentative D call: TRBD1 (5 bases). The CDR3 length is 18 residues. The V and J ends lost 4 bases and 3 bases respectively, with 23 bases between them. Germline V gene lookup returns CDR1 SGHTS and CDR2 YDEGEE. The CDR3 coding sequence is TGTGCCAGCAGCGCGGGACTCAGGGAATCGGTCGGTGGAAACACCATATATTTT. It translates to CASSAGLRESVGGNTIYF.

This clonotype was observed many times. Written as DNA, the CDR3 is TGTGCCAGTCAAACCGGGGGAAGTCAGCCCCAGCATTTT. Translating it yields CASQTGGSQPQHF. This rearrangement joins TRBV28 to TRBJ1-5, with D possibly TRBD1 on 5 matching bases. V dropped 9 bases and J dropped 6 bases, with 15 bases sitting between them. The CDR3 covers 13 residues. Per germline, CDR1 MDHEN and CDR2 SYDVKM.

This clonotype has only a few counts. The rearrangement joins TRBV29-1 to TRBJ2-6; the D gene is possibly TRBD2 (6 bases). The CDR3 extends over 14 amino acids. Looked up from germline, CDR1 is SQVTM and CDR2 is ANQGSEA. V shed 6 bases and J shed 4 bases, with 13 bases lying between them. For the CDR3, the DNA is TGCAGCGTATCTGGAGGGGTCGGGGCCAACGTCCTGACTTTC. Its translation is CSVSGGVGANVLTF.

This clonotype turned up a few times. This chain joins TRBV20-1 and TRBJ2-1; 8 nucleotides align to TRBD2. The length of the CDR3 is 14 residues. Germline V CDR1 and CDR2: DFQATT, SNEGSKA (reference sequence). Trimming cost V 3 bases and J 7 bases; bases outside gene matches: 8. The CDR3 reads CSASGSGSPNEQFF. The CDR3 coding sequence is TGCAGTGCTAGTGGGAGCGGGAGTCCGAATGAGCAGTTCTTC.

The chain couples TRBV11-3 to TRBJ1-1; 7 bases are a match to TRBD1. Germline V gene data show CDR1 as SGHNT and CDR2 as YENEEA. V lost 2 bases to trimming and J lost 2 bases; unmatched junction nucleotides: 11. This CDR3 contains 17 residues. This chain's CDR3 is CASSLMEDRFSNTEAFF. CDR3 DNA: TGTGCCAGCAGCTTAATGGAGGACAGGTTCTCCAACACTGAAGCTTTCTTT.

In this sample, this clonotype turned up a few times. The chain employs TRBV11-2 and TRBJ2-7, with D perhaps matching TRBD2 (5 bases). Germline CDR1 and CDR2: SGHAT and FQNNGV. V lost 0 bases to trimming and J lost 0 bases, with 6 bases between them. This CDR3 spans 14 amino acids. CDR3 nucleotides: TGTGCCAGCAGCTTAGAACGGGGCTCCTACGAGCAGTACTTC. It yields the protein CASSLERGSYEQYF.